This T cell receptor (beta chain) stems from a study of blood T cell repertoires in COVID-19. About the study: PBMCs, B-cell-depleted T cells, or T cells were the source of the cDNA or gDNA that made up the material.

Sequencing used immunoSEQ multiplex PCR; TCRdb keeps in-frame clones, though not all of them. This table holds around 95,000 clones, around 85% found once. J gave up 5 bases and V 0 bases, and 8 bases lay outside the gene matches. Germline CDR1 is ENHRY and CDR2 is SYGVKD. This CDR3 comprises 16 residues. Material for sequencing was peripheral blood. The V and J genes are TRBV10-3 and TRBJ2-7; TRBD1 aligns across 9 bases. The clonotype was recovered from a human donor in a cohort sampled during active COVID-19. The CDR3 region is CAISESRQGVRNEQYF. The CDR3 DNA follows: TGTGCCATCAGTGAGTCGAGACAGGGGGTACGGAACGAGCAGTACTTC.